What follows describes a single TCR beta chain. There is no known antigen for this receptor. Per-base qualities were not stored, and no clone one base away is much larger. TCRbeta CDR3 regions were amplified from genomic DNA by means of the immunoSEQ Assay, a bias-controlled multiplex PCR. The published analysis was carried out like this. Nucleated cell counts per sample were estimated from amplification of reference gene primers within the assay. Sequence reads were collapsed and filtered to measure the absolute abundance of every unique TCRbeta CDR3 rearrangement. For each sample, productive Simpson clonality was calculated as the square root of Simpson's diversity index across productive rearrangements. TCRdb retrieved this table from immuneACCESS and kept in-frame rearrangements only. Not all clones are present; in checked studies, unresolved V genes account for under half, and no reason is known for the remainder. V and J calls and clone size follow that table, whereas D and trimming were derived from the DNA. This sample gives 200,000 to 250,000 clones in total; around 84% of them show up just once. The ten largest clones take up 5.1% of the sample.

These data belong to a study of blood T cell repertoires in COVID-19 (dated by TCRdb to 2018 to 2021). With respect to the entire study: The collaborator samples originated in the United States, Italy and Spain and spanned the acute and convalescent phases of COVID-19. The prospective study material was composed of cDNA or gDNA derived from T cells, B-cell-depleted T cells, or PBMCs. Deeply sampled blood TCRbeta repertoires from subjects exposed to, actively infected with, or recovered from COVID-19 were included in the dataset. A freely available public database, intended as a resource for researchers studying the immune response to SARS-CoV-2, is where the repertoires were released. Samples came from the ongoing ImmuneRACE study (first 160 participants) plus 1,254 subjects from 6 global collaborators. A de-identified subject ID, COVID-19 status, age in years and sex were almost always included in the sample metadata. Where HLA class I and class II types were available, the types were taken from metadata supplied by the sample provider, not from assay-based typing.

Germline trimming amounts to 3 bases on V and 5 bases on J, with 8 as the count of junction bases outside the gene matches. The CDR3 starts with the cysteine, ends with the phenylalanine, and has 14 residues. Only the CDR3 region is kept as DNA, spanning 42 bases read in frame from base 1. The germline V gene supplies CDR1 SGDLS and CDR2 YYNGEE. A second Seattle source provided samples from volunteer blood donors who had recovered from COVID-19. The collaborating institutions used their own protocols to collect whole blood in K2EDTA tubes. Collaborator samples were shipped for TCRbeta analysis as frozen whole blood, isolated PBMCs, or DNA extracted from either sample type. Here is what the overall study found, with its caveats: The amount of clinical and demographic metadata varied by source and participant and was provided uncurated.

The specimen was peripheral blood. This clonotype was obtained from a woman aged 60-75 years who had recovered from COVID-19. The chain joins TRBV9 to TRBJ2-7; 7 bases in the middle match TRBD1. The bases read TGTGCCAGCAGCGCCGGGACAGAAAATGACGAGCAGTACTTC. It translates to CASSAGTENDEQYF.